Shown below are 2 T cell receptor beta chains from a single sample sequenced in a study of T cell responses to AZD1222 COVID-19 vaccine. Profiling relied on immunoSEQ multiplex PCR, and the TCRdb table lists in-frame clones only, not all of them. The sample holds about 200,000 clones; just over 90% are singletons and the top ten take around 3.6%. Sample: peripheral blood, taken 28 days after the second dose of the MenACWY control vaccine. These receptors were taken from an adult who received the MenACWY meningococcal vaccine as a control.

The chain links TRBV4-1 to TRBJ1-2; D not certain. V lost 3 bases to trimming and J lost 0 bases, with 8 bases between them. Germline V gene sequence: CDR1 MGHRA, CDR2 YSYEKL. The CDR3 is 14 residues long. The CDR3 region is CASSQARANYGYTF. CDR3 nucleotide sequence: TGCGCCAGCAGCCAGGCTAGGGCTAACTATGGCTACACCTTC.

This clone was counted only a few times. The chain uses TRBV5-1 and TRBJ1-1, with a possible D match to TRBD1 (5 bases). The CDR3 covers 12 residues. CDR1 and CDR2 (germline): SGHRS, YFSETQ. With 1 base removed from V and 6 bases from J, the gap between germline ends came to 7 bases. The CDR3 DNA is TGCGCCAGCAGCTTGAGGGGCTCTGAAGCTTTCTTT. Translated: CASSLRGSEAFF.